Following are 28 T cell receptor beta chains from one sample sequenced in a study of long-term antiretroviral therapy in people with HIV. Runs used v3.0 of the immunoSEQ assay and were done at survey level. Here immunoSEQ multiplex PCR was the method, and the copy in TCRdb shows in-frame clones only, minus some. The sample lists under 45,000 clones, roughly four fifths occurring once. The sequencing here drew on unsorted PBMCs, taken 1 year after starting antiretroviral therapy. The receptors originated from a man between 18 and 35 years old with HIV.

The chain is built from TRBV28 and TRBJ2-7; 9 positions match TRBD1. Germline loops: CDR1 MDHEN, CDR2 SYDVKM. This CDR3 is built from 15 residues. V lost 4 bases and J lost 5; bases outside the gene matches: 9. CDR3 loop: CASSSWGQGGNEQYF. Here the CDR3 DNA reads TGTGCCAGCAGTTCATGGGGACAGGGAGGTAACGAGCAGTACTTC.

This clone was observed a few times. The chain links TRBV5-1 to TRBJ1-6, with TRBD1 matching 11 bases. J was trimmed by 9 bases and V by 5 bases; bases with no gene match: 4. The germline gives CDR1 SGHRS, CDR2 YFSETQ. The CDR3 sequence is 14 residues long. The CDR3 spells CASRDRGQASPLHF. The CDR3 DNA follows: TGCGCCAGCAGGGACAGGGGGCAGGCTTCACCCCTCCACTTT.

V gene TRBV7-9 combines with J gene TRBJ2-3, with a possible D match to TRBD2 (5 bases). This CDR3 region has 14 residues. Germline CDR1 is SEHNR and CDR2 is FQNEAQ (reference sequence). Deletions cut 1 base from V and 4 bases from J, with 9 bases between. In DNA form, the CDR3 reads TGTGCCAGCAGCTTAGTAGGGAGCGCAGATACGCAGTATTTT. The encoded protein is CASSLVGSADTQYF.

The CDR3 spells CASSYSTVNTEAFF. The CDR3 coding sequence is TGTGCCAGCAGTTACTCGACAGTGAACACTGAAGCTTTCTTT. The V and J genes are TRBV6-5 and TRBJ1-1, with D perhaps matching TRBD1 (5 bases). Trimming stripped 0 bases from V and 0 bases from J, with 5 bases between. Germline CDR1 is MNHEY and CDR2 is SVGAGI. This CDR3 has 14 amino acids.

The chain employs TRBV5-1 and TRBJ2-1; tentatively, D is TRBD2 (5 bases). V dropped 0 bases and J dropped 4 bases, with 11 bases sitting between them. Germline V gene sequence: CDR1 SGHRS, CDR2 YFSETQ. CDR3 length equals 15 residues. DNA for the CDR3: TGCGCCAGCAGCTTGGAGACTACGCTTTACAATGAGCAGTTCTTC. Its translation is CASSLETTLYNEQFF.

The chain links TRBV19 to TRBJ2-3; D is possibly TRBD2 (6 bases). The CDR3 is 15 amino acids. Germline CDR1 LNHDA, CDR2 SQIVND (reference sequence). The V and J ends lost 5 bases and 3 bases respectively, with 15 bases between them. The CDR3 here is CASSPRGWRTDTQYF. CDR3 nucleotide sequence: TGTGCCAGTAGTCCTCGGGGGTGGAGGACAGATACGCAGTATTTT.

The gene calls are TRBV5-4 and TRBJ2-7; no definite D call. Germline V lookup: CDR1 SGHNT, CDR2 YYREEE (reference sequence). With 0 bases removed from V and 2 bases from J, the gap between germline ends came to 6 bases. The CDR3 totals 13 residues. The DNA of the CDR3 is TGTGCCAGCAGCTTGGTGGGGACCTACGAGCAGTACTTC. Translating it yields CASSLVGTYEQYF.

The chain links TRBV6-5 to TRBJ2-7; 7 nucleotides agree with TRBD1. V lost 5 bases and J lost 2; bases outside the gene matches: 6. CDR3 length: 14 amino acids. In germline, CDR1 is MNHEY, CDR2 SVGAGI. CDR3 amino acids: CASSQLGTAYEQYF. The DNA of the CDR3 is TGTGCCAGCAGTCAACTCGGGACAGCCTACGAGCAGTACTTC.

This chain uses TRBV7-9 with TRBJ1-1; D is uncertain. Germline CDR1 and CDR2: SEHNR and FQNEAQ (reference sequence). Trimming shortened V by 5 bases and J by 6 bases, and 25 bases separated the two germline ends. This CDR3 comprises 17 residues. CDR3: CASSAARVQSVPPEAFF. The CDR3 region has the DNA TGTGCCAGCAGCGCAGCCCGGGTTCAGTCTGTTCCCCCTGAAGCTTTCTTT.

The V and J genes are TRBV7-8 and TRBJ2-5; 11 bases fit TRBD2. The CDR3 runs to 17 residues. Germline trimming cut 2 bases from V and 0 bases from J; bases unmatched to any gene: 5. Germline V gene sequence: CDR1 SGHVS, CDR2 FQNEAQ. CDR3 in amino acids: CASSLKSSGGYQETQYF. The CDR3 nucleotides are TGTGCCAGCAGCTTAAAGTCTAGCGGGGGGTACCAAGAGACCCAGTACTTC.

The V and J genes are TRBV5-6 and TRBJ2-7; perhaps TRBD2 as D (6 bases). The CDR3 has 16 residues. Germline V gene sequence: CDR1 SGHDT, CDR2 YYEEEE. The V end lost 4 bases, the J end lost 5 bases, and 22 bases lay between the germline ends. Here the CDR3 DNA reads TGTGCCAGCAGCCCTGGGGACTCTAACGGTAGGGACGAGCAGTACTTC. The encoded protein is CASSPGDSNGRDEQYF.

Comments on this clone: Mismatch with germline at one junction end may stem from a read error. V is TRBV9 and J is TRBJ2-1, with no clear D. CDR3 length: 11 residues. Looked up from germline, CDR1 is SGDLS and CDR2 is YYNGEE. This chain's CDR3 is CASSSGPELFF. The CDR3 DNA reads as TGTGCCAGCAGCTCCGGACCTGAGCTGTTCTTC.

V gene TRBV5-1 combines with J gene TRBJ2-2; no firm D call. The CDR3 has 15 residues. Trimming stripped 0 bases from V and 1 base from J, with 7 bases between. Germline V gene lookup returns CDR1 SGHRS and CDR2 YFSETQ. CDR3 nucleotides: TGCGCCAGCAGCTTGGAAAGGGTGAACACCGGGGAGCTGTTTTTT. Its protein is CASSLERVNTGELFF.

V gene TRBV2 combines with J gene TRBJ2-5, with D tentatively TRBD1 or TRBD2 (6 bases each). Germline V gene data show CDR1 as SNHLY and CDR2 as FYNNEI. Trimming left V 7 bases short and J 4 bases short, with 16 bases between. The CDR3 is made up of 14 amino acids. CDR3 DNA: TGTGCCAGCATCAGTCGGGGGCTGGGAGAGACCCAGTACTTC. Its translation is CASISRGLGETQYF.

The rearrangement links TRBV6-5 to TRBJ2-1, with 7 bases lining up with TRBD1. The germline CDR1 and CDR2 sequences are MNHEY and SVGAGI. V dropped 0 bases and J dropped 5; count of bases not matched to a gene: 7. This CDR3 is 16 amino acids long. This chain's CDR3 is CASSYSMRGQNNEQFF. The CDR3 nucleotides read TGTGCCAGCAGTTACTCGATGAGGGGGCAAAACAATGAGCAGTTCTTC.

The chain combines TRBV9 with TRBJ2-7; no reliable D call. V lost 0 bases to trimming and J lost 3 bases, with 16 bases between them. CDR1 is SGDLS, CDR2 YYNGEE, per germline. The CDR3 has 16 amino acids. The CDR3: CASSVDGQAPYYEQYF. In DNA, the CDR3 is TGTGCCAGCAGCGTAGATGGTCAGGCCCCTTACTACGAGCAGTACTTC.

The chain is built from TRBV5-1 and TRBJ2-7; 10 bases match TRBD1. V shed 3 bases, J shed 3 bases, and the junction held 6 bases outside the gene matches. Per the germline V gene, CDR1 is SGHRS and CDR2 is YFSETQ. The CDR3 sequence is 15 residues long. The CDR3 sequence is CASSWDRGAHYEQYF. In DNA form, the CDR3 reads TGCGCCAGCAGCTGGGACAGGGGCGCCCACTACGAGCAGTACTTC.

V gene TRBV12-5 combines with J gene TRBJ1-1; no clear D. V lost 1 base, J lost 5 bases, and 8 bases lay in between. This CDR3 is 13 amino acids long. Germline CDR1 and CDR2: LGHNT and FRNRAP. The CDR3 reads CASGLGRETEAFF. The CDR3, as DNA: TGTGCTAGTGGTTTGGGGCGGGAGACTGAAGCTTTCTTT.

The chain has TRBV6-4 and TRBJ1-1; D ambiguous. The CDR3 contains 13 residues. The ends were cut back, 6 bases at V and 1 base at J, with 9 bases in the middle. The germline gives CDR1 MRHNA, CDR2 SNTAGT. Here the CDR3 DNA reads TGTGCCAGCAGCCTGACTCAGAACACTGAAGCTTTCTTT. Amino acid sequence: CASSLTQNTEAFF.

The J gene is TRBJ1-1, the V gene TRBV5-4, with D possibly being TRBD1 (6 bases). Deletions cut 1 base from V and 4 bases from J, with 8 bases between. Germline CDR1 reads SGHNT; CDR2 reads YYREEE (reference sequence). The CDR3 runs 13 residues. The CDR3 sequence is CASSLKGGTEAFF. DNA for the CDR3: TGTGCCAGCAGCTTGAAGGGGGGCACTGAAGCTTTCTTT.

This chain uses TRBV6-1 with TRBJ1-4, with TRBD1 matching over 9 bases. The CDR3 spans 15 residues. Germline V gene data show CDR1 as MNHNS and CDR2 as SASEGT. Trimming removed 8 bases from V and 7 bases from J; junction bases left unmatched: 11. The CDR3 coding sequence is TGTGCCAGCTGGGACAGGGTTCATCGGCCTGAAAAACTGTTTTTT. Its translation is CASWDRVHRPEKLFF.

This clone was seen more than once but under ten times. In nucleotides, the CDR3 is TGCGCCAGCAGCCAAGTAGCGATGAGCTCTGGAAACACCATATATTTT. Amino acid sequence: CASSQVAMSSGNTIYF. The chain recombines TRBV4-1 with TRBJ1-3; D unresolved. Trimming took 1 base from V and 0 from J, leaving 10 bases between them. This CDR3 spans 16 amino acids. Per germline, CDR1 MGHRA and CDR2 YSYEKL.

The chain joins TRBV29-1 to TRBJ2-1, with TRBD1 matching over 8 bases. The V gene's germline CDR1 is SQVTM and CDR2 ANQGSEA. J lost 7 bases, V lost 4 bases, and 6 bases had no gene match. This CDR3 is built from 13 residues. The CDR3 bases are TGCAGCGTTGGGACAGGGTACGGGAATGAGCAGTTCTTC. Encoded protein: CSVGTGYGNEQFF.

V usage is TRBV6-6 and J usage is TRBJ2-7, with 11 bases fitting TRBD1. Per the germline V gene, CDR1 is MNHNY and CDR2 is SVGAGI (reference sequence). J was trimmed by 3 bases and V by 5 bases; bases with no gene match: 3. The CDR3 consists of 14 residues. The CDR3 DNA is TGTGCCAGCAGTGGGACAGGGGGTGGCTACGAGCAGTACTTC. Its translation is CASSGTGGGYEQYF.

The chain couples TRBV6-5 to TRBJ1-4, with D possibly being TRBD1 (6 bases). Trimming removed 5 bases at V and 8 bases at J, with 18 bases between. The CDR3 covers 15 residues. The germline CDR1 and CDR2 sequences are MNHEY and SVGAGI. CDR3 nucleotide sequence: TGTGCCAGCAGTAGGGGCAGGGGATCGGACGAAAAACTGTTTTTT. Its protein product is CASSRGRGSDEKLFF.

As DNA, the CDR3 is TGTGCCAGCAGCTTAGATACGGGTTTCTCCTACGAGCAGTACTTC. It encodes CASSLDTGFSYEQYF. V and J are TRBV11-2 and TRBJ2-7, with D unclear. Germline assignment: CDR1 SGHAT and CDR2 FQNNGV. V was clipped by 0 bases and J by 0 bases, with 9 bases between them. The CDR3 has 15 amino acids.

The V and J genes are TRBV9 and TRBJ2-3, with 10 bases matching TRBD2. The V gene end was trimmed by 0 bases and the J gene end by 6 bases; junction bases not matched to a gene: 13. The CDR3 contains 18 residues. Germline-derived CDR1 and CDR2 are SGDLS and YYNGEE. CDR3 sequence reads: CASSVALKSGGARDTQYF. CDR3 DNA sequence: TGTGCCAGCAGCGTAGCCCTTAAAAGCGGGGGGGCCAGGGATACGCAGTATTTT.

The chain joins TRBV5-1 to TRBJ1-3, with a possible D match to TRBD1 (6 bases). There are 14 residues in the CDR3. V lost 2 bases to trimming and J lost 4 bases, with 10 bases between them. Germline V gene data show CDR1 as SGHRS and CDR2 as YFSETQ. The DNA of the CDR3 is TGCGCCAGCAGCTTAGGGGGAGCAGGAAACACCATATATTTT. Translated, it gives CASSLGGAGNTIYF.